This TCR beta chain is drawn from a study of OX40 agonist ivuxolimab in advanced cancers. At the level of the whole study: Ivuxolimab, which targeted the costimulatory receptor OX40 (CD134), was an agonistic, fully human IgG2 monoclonal antibody. Intravenous ivuxolimab was administered to patients every 2 weeks at six dose levels: 0.01, 0.1, 0.3, 1.5, 3 and 10 mg/kg. Among the roughly 52 dose-escalation patients, around 20 had hepatocellular carcinoma, roughly 15 melanoma, 9 renal cell carcinoma and 9 head and neck cancer. In the dose-escalation cohort, 82.7% of patients were male, and the mean age was approximately 60 years, with a range of roughly 20 to 79. Patients were allowed to have had prior anti-PD-1, anti-PD-L1 or anti-CTLA-4 therapy, and roughly 40% of the dose-escalation patients had previously received checkpoint inhibitors. Partial responses occurred in three dose-escalation patients, of whom one had hepatocellular carcinoma and two had cutaneous melanoma. The purpose of peripheral TCRbeta sequencing was to test whether ivuxolimab changed TCR sequence diversity and led to clonal T-cell expansion. The paper reports the monotherapy dose-escalation portion (N = 52 patients) of the phase I ivuxolimab trial.

Genomic DNA was isolated from the sorted cells so that the TCRbeta CDR3 region could be sequenced. TCRbeta CDR3 regions were sequenced using the immunoSEQ Assay. TCRdb carries this immuneACCESS record with in-frame sequences only. Its versions omit some clonotypes, under half of them owing to an unresolved V gene in the studies checked, with the rest unexplained. This sample lists 65,000 to 95,000 clones; roughly 80% were detected once. Clones ranked in the top ten supply roughly 0.5% of the sample. The trial excluded patients who had a history of autoimmune disease or who were on systemic immunosuppression. In every dose cohort, peripheral blood was drawn for TCR sequencing at baseline, cycle 4 day 1, and cycle 7 day 1. Samples came from an open-label, multicenter, first-in-human phase I dose-escalation trial of ivuxolimab. The trial enrolled adults with locally advanced or metastatic head and neck squamous cell, hepatocellular, melanoma or renal cell carcinoma. Before TCR sequencing, CD4+ and CD8+ T cells were separately sorted from peripheral blood.

The CDR3 runs 15 residues from the cysteine to the phenylalanine. CDR3 DNA only is kept here, 45 bases in frame from base 1. CDR1 and CDR2 (KGHSH, LQKENI) derive from the germline V gene. V is reduced by 3 bases and J by 0 bases, leaving a spacing of 9 bases between them. General study outcomes and caveats: In the 0.1-3.0 mg/kg groups, partial responders had among the lowest normalized peripheral clonal expansion, particularly in CD8+ T cells. At doses from 0.1 to 3.0 mg/kg, clonal expansion was seen in both CD4+ and CD8+ blood T cells between baseline and week 6. Antigen specificity was not determined for the clonally expanded peripheral T cells. Low levels of normalized T-cell clonal expansion were also seen in some patients who did not respond. After ivuxolimab, CD8+ T cells had more expanded clones than CD4+ T cells on average.

This clone is a singleton in its sample. Which antigen it targets is not known. Nothing much larger sits one base from this clone, and base qualities are not available. The rearranged segments are TRBV18 and TRBJ2-1; the D region is possibly TRBD1 or TRBD2, each matching across 5 bases. The sequenced sample was CD4+ or CD8+ T cells sorted from blood, obtained in a trial of the OX40 agonist ivuxolimab. The receptor was derived from an adult with an advanced solid tumor such as melanoma, head and neck, liver or kidney cancer. The CDR3 protein is CASSPPGTSYNEQFF. DNA sequence: TGTGCCAGCTCACCCCCCGGGACCTCCTACAATGAGCAGTTCTTC.